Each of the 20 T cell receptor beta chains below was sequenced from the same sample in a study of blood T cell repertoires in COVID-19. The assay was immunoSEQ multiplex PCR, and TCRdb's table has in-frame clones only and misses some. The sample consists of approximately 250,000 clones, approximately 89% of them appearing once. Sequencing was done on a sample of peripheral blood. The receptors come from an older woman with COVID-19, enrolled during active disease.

For the CDR3, the DNA is TGTGCCAGCAGCCAAGCTTGGACTCCCCCCGATGAGCAGTTCTTC. Translated, it gives CASSQAWTPPDEQFF. The V gene is TRBV13, the J gene TRBJ2-1; D is possibly TRBD2 (5 bases). Germline V CDR1 and CDR2: PRHDT, FYEKMQ (reference sequence). This CDR3 has 15 residues. Trimming stripped 5 bases from V and 8 bases from J, with 19 bases between.

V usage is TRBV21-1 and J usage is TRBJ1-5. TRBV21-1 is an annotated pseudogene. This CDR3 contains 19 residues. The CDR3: CASSSSNPGGATVQKPQHF. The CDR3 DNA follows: TGTGCCAGCAGCTCTTCCAACCCCGGGGGGGCAACGGTCCAGAAGCCCCAGCATTTT.

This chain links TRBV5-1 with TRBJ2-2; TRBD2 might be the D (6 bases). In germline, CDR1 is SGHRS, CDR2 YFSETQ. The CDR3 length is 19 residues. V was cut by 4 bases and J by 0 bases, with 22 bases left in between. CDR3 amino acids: CASSPRIYSGNANTGELFF. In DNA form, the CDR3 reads TGCGCCAGCAGCCCTCGGATTTATAGCGGAAATGCGAACACCGGGGAGCTGTTTTTT.

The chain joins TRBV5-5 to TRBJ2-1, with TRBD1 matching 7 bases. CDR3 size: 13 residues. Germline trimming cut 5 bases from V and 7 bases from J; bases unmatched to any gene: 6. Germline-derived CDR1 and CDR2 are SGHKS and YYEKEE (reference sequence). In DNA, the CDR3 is TGTGCCAGCAGTCCAGGGACAGCGAATGAGCAGTTCTTC. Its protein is CASSPGTANEQFF.

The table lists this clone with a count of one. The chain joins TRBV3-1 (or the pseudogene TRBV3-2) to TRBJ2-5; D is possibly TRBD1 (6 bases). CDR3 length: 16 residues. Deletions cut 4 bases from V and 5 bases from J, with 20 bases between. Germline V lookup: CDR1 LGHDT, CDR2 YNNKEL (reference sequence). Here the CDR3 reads CASSRRGGRWSETQYF. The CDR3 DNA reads TGTGCCAGCAGCCGAAGAGGGGGAAGATGGTCGGAGACCCAGTACTTC.

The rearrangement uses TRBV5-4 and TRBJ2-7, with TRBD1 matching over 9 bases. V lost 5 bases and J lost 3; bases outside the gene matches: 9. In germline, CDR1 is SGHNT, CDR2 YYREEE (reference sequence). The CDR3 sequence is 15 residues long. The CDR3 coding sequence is TGTGCCAGCAGGCCTGGGACAGGGCGAATCTACGAGCAGTACTTC. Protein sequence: CASRPGTGRIYEQYF.

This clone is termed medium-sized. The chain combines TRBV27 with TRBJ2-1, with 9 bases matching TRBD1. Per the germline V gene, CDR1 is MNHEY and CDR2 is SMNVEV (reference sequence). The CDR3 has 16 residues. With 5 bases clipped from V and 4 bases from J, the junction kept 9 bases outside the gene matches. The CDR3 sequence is CASSPVQGAPYNEQFF. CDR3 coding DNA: TGTGCCAGCAGTCCGGTACAGGGGGCCCCTTACAATGAGCAGTTCTTC.

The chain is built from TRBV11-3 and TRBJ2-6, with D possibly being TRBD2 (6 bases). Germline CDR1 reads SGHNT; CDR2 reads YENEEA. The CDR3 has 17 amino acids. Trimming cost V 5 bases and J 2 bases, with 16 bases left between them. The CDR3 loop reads CASSPWTGVAGANVLTF. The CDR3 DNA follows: TGTGCCAGCAGCCCCTGGACGGGAGTCGCTGGGGCCAACGTCCTGACTTTC.

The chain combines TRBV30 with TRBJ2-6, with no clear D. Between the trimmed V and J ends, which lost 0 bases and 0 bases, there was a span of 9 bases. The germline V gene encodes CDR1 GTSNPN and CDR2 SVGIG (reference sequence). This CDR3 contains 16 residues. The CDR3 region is CAWSVIHPSGANVLTF. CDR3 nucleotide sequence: TGTGCCTGGAGTGTAATACATCCCTCTGGGGCCAACGTCCTGACTTTC.

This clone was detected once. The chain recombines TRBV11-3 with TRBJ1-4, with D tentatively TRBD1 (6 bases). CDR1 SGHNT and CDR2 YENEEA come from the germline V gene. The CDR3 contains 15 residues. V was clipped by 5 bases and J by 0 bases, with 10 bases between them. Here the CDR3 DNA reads TGTGCCAGCAGCCCCCGACAGGCAACTAATGAAAAACTGTTTTTT. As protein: CASSPRQATNEKLFF.

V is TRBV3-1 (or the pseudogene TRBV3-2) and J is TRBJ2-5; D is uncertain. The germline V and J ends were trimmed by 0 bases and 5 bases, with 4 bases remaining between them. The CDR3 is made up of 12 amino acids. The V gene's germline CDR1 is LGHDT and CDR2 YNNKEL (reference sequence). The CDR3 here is CASSQDMETQYF. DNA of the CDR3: TGTGCCAGCAGCCAAGATATGGAGACCCAGTACTTC.

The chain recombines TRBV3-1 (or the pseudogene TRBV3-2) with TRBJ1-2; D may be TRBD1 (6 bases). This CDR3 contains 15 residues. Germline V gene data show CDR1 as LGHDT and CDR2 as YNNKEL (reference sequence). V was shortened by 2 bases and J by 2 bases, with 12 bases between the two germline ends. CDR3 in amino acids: CASSQNARGNYGYTF. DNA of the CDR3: TGTGCCAGCAGCCAAAACGCCAGGGGCAACTATGGCTACACCTTC.

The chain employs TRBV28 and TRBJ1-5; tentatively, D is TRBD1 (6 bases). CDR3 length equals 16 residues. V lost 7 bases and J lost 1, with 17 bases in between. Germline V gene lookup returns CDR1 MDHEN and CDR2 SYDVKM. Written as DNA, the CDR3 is TGTGCCAGCACACCCCCCAAAAGGGGGAGCAATCAGCCCCAGCATTTT. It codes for CASTPPKRGSNQPQHF.

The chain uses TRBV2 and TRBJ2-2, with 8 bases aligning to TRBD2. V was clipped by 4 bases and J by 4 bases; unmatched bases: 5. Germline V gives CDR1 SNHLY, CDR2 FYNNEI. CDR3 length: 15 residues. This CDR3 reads CASSALAGLTGELFF. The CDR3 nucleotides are TGTGCCAGCAGTGCTCTAGCGGGCCTCACCGGGGAGCTGTTTTTT.

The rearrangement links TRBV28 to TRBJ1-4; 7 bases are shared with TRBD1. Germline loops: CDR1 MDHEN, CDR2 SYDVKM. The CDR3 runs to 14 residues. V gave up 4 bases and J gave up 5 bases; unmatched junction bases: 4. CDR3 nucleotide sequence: TGTGCCAGCAGTTCAGGACAGGAGAATGAAAAACTGTTTTTT. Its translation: CASSSGQENEKLFF.

The chain's CDR3 is CASSRGGKNTEAFF. DNA for the CDR3: TGTGCCAGCAGCCGGGGGGGGAAGAACACTGAAGCTTTCTTT. The gene calls are TRBV3-1 (or the pseudogene TRBV3-2) and TRBJ1-1, with D possibly TRBD1 on 5 matching bases. Germline assignment: CDR1 LGHDT and CDR2 YNNKEL (reference sequence). The CDR3 loop spans 14 amino acids. Trimming cost V 4 bases and J 1 base, with 10 bases left between them.

CDR3 sequence (DNA): TGTGCCAGCAGTCAACCCGGGACAGGCCCCTCTGGGGCCAACGTCCTGACTTTC. Translated, it gives CASSQPGTGPSGANVLTF. The gene calls are TRBV6-6 and TRBJ2-6; 8 bases line up with TRBD1. Trimming at V came to 5 bases and at J to 0 bases, leaving 9 bases not matched to a gene. Germline V gene sequence: CDR1 MNHNY, CDR2 SVGAGI (reference sequence). This CDR3 has 18 amino acids.

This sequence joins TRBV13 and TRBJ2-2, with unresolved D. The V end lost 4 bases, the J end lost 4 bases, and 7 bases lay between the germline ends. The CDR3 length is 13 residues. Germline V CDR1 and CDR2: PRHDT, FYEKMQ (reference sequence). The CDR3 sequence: CASSYSSTGELFF. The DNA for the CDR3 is TGTGCCAGCAGCTACTCGTCCACCGGGGAGCTGTTTTTT.

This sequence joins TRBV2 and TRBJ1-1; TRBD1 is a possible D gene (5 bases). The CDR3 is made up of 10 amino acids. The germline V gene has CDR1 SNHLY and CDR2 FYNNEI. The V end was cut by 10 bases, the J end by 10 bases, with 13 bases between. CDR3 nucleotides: TGTGCCAACGGGGGAAGCACAGCTTTCTTT. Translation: CANGGSTAFF.

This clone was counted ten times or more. CDR3 nucleotide sequence: TGTGCCACCAGAAGACAGGGAGGAGACTTTCCGGAGGAAAAACTGTTTTTT. It yields the protein CATRRQGGDFPEEKLFF. The genes are TRBV15 and TRBJ1-4; TRBD1 matches at 7 bases. Germline V CDR1 and CDR2: LNHNV, YYDKDF (reference sequence). Trimming took 6 bases from V and 8 from J; bases not matched to a gene: 18. This CDR3 is built from 17 residues.